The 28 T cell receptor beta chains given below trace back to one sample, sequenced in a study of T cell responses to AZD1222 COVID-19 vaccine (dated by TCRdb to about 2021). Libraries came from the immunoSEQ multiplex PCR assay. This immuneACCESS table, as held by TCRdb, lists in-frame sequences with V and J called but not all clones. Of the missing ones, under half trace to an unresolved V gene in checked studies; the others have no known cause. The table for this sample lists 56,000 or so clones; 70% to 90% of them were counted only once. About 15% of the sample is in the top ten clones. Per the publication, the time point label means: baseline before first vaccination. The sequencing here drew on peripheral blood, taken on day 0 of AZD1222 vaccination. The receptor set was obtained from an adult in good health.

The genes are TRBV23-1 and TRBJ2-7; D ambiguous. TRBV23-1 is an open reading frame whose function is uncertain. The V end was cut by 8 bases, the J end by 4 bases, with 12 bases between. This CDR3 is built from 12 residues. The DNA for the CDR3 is TGCGCCAGCCGACGCAGAAGATACGAGCAGTACTTC. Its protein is CASRRRRYEQYF.

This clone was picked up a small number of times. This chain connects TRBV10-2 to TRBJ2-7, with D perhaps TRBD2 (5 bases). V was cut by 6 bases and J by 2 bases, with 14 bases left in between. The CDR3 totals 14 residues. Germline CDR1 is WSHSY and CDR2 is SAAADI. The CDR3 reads CASRSGPGAYEQYF. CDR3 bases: TGCGCCAGCAGAAGTGGGCCCGGGGCCTACGAGCAGTACTTC.

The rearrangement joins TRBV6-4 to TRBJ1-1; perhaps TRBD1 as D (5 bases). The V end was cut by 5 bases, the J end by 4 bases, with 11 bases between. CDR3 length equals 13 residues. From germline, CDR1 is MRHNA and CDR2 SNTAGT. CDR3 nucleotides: TGTGCCAGCAGTCCGGGACGGATCACTGAAGCTTTCTTT. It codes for CASSPGRITEAFF.

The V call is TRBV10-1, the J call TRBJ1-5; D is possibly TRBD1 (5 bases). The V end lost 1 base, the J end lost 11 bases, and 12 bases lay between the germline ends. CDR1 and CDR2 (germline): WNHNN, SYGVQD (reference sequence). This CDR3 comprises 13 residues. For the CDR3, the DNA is TGCGCCAGCAGTGAGTTCAGGGCCTCGGCCCAGCATTTT. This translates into CASSEFRASAQHF.

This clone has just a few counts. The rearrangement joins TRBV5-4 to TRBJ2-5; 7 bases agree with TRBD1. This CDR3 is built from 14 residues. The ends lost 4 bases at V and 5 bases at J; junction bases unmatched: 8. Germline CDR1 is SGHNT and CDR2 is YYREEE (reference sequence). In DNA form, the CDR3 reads TGTGCCAGCAGCCGACTGACAGGGCGGGAGACCCAGTACTTC. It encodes CASSRLTGRETQYF.

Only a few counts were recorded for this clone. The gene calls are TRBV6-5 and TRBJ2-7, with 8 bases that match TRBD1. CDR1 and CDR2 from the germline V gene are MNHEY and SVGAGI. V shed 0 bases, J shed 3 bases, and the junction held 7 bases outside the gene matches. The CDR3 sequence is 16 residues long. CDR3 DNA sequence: TGTGCCAGCAGTTACTCGCGGACAGGGAGCTACTACGAGCAGTACTTC. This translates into CASSYSRTGSYYEQYF.

The CDR3 spells CASSRLGTRSYEQYF. In DNA form, the CDR3 reads TGTGCCAGCAGCCGACTAGGGACGAGGTCCTACGAGCAGTACTTC. The gene calls are TRBV28 and TRBJ2-7; a weak D match, TRBD2 (6 bases). Germline V gene lookup returns CDR1 MDHEN and CDR2 SYDVKM. Trimming stripped 6 bases from V and 1 base from J, with 16 bases between. There are 15 residues in the CDR3.

CDR3 in amino acids: CASAYRAPRTEAFF. CDR3 bases: TGTGCCAGCGCGTACAGGGCGCCGAGGACTGAAGCTTTCTTT. V usage is TRBV6-5 and J usage is TRBJ1-1; perhaps TRBD1 as D (6 bases). The germline V gene encodes CDR1 MNHEY and CDR2 SVGAGI. The V and J ends lost 8 bases and 5 bases respectively, with 18 bases between them. The CDR3 has 14 amino acids.

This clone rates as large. DNA of the CDR3: TGTGCCAGCAGCCCTCTAGGGCAGCAGTACGAGCAGTACTTC. Its protein is CASSPLGQQYEQYF. The gene calls are TRBV14 and TRBJ2-7, with unresolved D. The germline CDR1 and CDR2 sequences are SGHDN and FVKESK. Trimming pared 4 bases from V and 4 bases from J, leaving 14 bases between. This CDR3 contains 14 residues.

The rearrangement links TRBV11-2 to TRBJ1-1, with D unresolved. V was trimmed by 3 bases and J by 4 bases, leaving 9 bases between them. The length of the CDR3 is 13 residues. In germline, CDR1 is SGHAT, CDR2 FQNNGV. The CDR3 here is CASSFGRVTEAFF. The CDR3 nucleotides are TGTGCCAGCAGCTTCGGACGGGTCACTGAAGCTTTCTTT.

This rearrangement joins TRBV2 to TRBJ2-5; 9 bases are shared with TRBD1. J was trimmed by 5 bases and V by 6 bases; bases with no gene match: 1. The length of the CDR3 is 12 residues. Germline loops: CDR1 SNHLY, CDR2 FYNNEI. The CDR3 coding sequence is TGTGCCAGCAGAGGACAGGGGGAGACCCAGTACTTC. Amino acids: CASRGQGETQYF.

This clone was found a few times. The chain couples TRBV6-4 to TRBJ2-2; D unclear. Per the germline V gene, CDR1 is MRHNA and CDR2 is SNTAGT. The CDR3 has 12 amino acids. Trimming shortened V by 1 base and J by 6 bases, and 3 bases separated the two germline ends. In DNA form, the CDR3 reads TGTGCCAGCAGTGACTATGCCGGGGAGCTGTTTTTT. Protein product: CASSDYAGELFF.

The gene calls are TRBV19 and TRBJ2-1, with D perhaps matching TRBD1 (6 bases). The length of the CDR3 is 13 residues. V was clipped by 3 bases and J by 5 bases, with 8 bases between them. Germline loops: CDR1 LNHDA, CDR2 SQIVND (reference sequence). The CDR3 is CASSIAGDNEQFF. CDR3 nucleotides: TGTGCCAGTAGTATTGCAGGGGACAATGAGCAGTTCTTC. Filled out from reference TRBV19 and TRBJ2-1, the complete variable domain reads DGGITQSPKYLFRKEGQNVTLSCEQNLNHDAMYWYRQDPGQGLRLIYYSQIVNDFQKGDIAEGYSVSREKKESFPLTVTSAQKNPTAFYLCASSIAGDNEQFFGPGTRLTVL.

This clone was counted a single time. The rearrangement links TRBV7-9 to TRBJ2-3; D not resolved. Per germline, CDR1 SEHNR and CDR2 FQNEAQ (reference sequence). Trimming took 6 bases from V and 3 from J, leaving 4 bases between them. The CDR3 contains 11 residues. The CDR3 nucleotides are TGTGCCAGCAGGATGACAGATACGCAGTATTTT. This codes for CASRMTDTQYF.

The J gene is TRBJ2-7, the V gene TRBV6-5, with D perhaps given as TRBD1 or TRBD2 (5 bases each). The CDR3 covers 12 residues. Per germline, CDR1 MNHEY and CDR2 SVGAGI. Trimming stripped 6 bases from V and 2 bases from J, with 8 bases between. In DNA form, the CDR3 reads TGTGCCAGCAGCCAGGGACCCTACGAGCAGTACTTC. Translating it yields CASSQGPYEQYF.

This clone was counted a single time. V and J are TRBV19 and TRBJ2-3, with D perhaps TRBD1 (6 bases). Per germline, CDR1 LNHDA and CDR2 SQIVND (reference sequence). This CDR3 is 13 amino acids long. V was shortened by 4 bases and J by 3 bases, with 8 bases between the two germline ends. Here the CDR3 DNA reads TGTGCCAGTAGTACCGACAGGACAGATACGCAGTATTTT. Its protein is CASSTDRTDTQYF. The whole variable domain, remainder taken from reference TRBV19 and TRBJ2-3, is DGGITQSPKYLFRKEGQNVTLSCEQNLNHDAMYWYRQDPGQGLRLIYYSQIVNDFQKGDIAEGYSVSREKKESFPLTVTSAQKNPTAFYLCASSTDRTDTQYFGPGTRLTVL.

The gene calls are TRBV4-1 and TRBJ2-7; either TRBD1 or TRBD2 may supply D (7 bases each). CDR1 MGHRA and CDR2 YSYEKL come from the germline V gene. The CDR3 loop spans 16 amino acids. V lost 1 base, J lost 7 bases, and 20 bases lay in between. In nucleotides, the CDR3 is TGCGCCAGCAGCCAAGGGGGCCAGGGGGGGAGTCGGGAGCAGTACTTC. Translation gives CASSQGGQGGSREQYF.

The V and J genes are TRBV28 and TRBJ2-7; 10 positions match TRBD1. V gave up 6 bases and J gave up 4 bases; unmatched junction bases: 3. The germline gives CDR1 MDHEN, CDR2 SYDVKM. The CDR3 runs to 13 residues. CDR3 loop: CASRTGGGYEQYF. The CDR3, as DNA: TGTGCCAGCAGGACAGGGGGCGGGTACGAGCAGTACTTC.

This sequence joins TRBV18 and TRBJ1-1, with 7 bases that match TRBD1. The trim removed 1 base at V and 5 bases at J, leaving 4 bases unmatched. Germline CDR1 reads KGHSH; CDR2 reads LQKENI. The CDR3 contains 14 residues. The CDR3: CASSPQGAGTEAFF. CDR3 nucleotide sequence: TGTGCCAGCTCACCACAGGGGGCTGGAACTGAAGCTTTCTTT.

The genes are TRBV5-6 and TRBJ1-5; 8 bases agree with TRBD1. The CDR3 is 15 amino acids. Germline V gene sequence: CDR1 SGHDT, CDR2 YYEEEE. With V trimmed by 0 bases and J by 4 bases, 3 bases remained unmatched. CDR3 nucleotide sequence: TGTGCCAGCAGCTTGGGGACAGGGAGTAATCAGCCCCAGCATTTT. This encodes CASSLGTGSNQPQHF.

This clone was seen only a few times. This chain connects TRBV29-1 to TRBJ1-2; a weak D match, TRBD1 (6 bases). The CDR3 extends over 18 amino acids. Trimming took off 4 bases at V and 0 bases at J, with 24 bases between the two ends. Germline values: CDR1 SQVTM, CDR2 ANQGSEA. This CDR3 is CSVVSIRIGTTTNYGYTF. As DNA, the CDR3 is TGCAGCGTTGTTAGCATCCGGATCGGGACAACAACTAACTATGGCTACACCTTC.

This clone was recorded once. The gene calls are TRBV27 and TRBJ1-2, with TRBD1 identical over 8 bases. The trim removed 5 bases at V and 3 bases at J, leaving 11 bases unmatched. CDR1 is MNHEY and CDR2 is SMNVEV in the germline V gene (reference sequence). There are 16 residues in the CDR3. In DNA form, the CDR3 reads TGTGCCAGCAGTGTGAGACAGGGGTCATGGGACTATGGCTACACCTTC. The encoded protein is CASSVRQGSWDYGYTF.

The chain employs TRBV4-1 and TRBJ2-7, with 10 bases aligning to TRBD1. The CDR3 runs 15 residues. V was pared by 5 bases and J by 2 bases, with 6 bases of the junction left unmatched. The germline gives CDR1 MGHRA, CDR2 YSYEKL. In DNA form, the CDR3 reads TGCGCCAGCAGCTCTGGACAGGGGGAGACCTACGAGCAGTACTTC. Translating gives CASSSGQGETYEQYF.

CDR3 protein: CASSQYKWGQGKYGNTIYF. Here the CDR3 DNA reads TGTGCCAGCAGCCAATATAAGTGGGGCCAGGGGAAGTATGGAAACACCATATATTTT. V gene TRBV4-2 combines with J gene TRBJ1-3; possible D gene TRBD1, 6 bases. Germline values: CDR1 LGHNA, CDR2 YNFKEQ. V lost 2 bases and J 3 bases, leaving 23 bases between the germline ends. The CDR3 length is 19 residues.

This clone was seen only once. In nucleotides, the CDR3 is TGTGCCAGCAGCGTAGGAGGCCAAGAGACCCAGTACTTC. Translated: CASSVGGQETQYF. The J gene is TRBJ2-5, the V gene TRBV9; D is ambiguous. Trimming left V 0 bases short and J 1 base short, with 4 bases between. Germline CDR1 and CDR2: SGDLS and YYNGEE. CDR3 length equals 13 residues.

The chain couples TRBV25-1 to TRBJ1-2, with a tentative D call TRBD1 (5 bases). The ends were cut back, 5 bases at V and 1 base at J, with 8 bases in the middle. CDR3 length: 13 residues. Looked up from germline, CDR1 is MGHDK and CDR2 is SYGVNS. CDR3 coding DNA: TGTGCCAGCAGTCCGACAGTTAACTATGGCTACACCTTC. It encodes CASSPTVNYGYTF.

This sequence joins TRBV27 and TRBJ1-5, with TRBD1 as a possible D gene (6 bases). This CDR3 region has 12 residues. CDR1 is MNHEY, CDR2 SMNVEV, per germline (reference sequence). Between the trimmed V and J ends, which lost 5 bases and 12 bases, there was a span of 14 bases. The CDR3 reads CASSDDRRFQHF. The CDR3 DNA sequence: TGTGCCAGCAGTGACGACAGGCGATTCCAGCATTTT.

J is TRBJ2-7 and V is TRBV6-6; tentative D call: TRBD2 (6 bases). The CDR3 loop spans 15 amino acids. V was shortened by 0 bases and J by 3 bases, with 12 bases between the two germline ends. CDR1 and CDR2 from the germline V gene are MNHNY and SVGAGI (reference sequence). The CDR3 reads CASSYSPKEGYEQYF. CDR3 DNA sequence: TGTGCCAGCAGTTACTCGCCCAAGGAGGGCTACGAGCAGTACTTC.